Following are 22 T cell receptor beta chains from one sample sequenced in a study of cytomegalovirus exposure and HLA in healthy donors. PCR used 60 Vbeta primers and 13 Jbeta primers. The assay was immunoSEQ multiplex PCR, and TCRdb's table has in-frame clones only and misses some. The sample records about 280,000 clones, 70% to 90% being singletons. The source material was PBMCs. The receptors here all came from a woman aged 18-29 years in good health and CMV-seronegative.

The chain uses TRBV7-7 and TRBJ2-5, with 7 bases fitting TRBD2. The CDR3 spans 13 residues. V dropped 5 bases and J dropped 5; count of bases not matched to a gene: 5. Germline V gene data show CDR1 as SSHAT and CDR2 as FNYEAQ (reference sequence). The CDR3 sequence: CASSLWGGETQYF. The CDR3 DNA reads TGTGCCAGCAGCCTGTGGGGGGGGGAGACCCAGTACTTC.

This chain joins TRBV10-3 and TRBJ1-4; the D gene is possibly TRBD1 (5 bases). Germline CDR1 reads ENHRY; CDR2 reads SYGVKD. Trimming took off 8 bases at V and 3 bases at J, with 22 bases between the two ends. The length of the CDR3 is 17 residues. The CDR3 here is CAILGRRELGPNEKLFF. CDR3 bases: TGTGCCATCCTTGGCCGCAGGGAACTGGGGCCTAATGAAAAACTGTTTTTT.

This chain links TRBV29-1 with TRBJ2-5, with D hard to call. The end of the DNA aligns better with TRBJ2-7, so the J call may be wrong. Germline-derived CDR1 and CDR2 are SQVTM and ANQGSEA. The CDR3 totals 11 residues. The CDR3 DNA is TGCAGCGGACTTAGCTCCTACGAGCAGTACTTC. The encoded protein is CSGLSSYEQYF.

A word on this clone: The junction does not match germline at one end; this may be a read error. V usage is TRBV19 and J usage is TRBJ1-6; tentative D call: TRBD1 (6 bases). Germline V CDR1 and CDR2: LNHDA, SQIVND (reference sequence). CDR3 length: 14 residues. The CDR3 sequence is CASSIGGGLSLLHF. CDR3 DNA: TGTGCCAGTAGTATAGGGGGGGGCCTTTCACTCCTCCACTTT.

This clone was counted a few times. The chain joins TRBV2 to TRBJ1-3, with a tentative D call TRBD1 (6 bases). The germline gives CDR1 SNHLY, CDR2 FYNNEI. V dropped 4 bases and J dropped 4 bases, with 8 bases sitting between them. This CDR3 spans 13 amino acids. The CDR3 loop is CASSVQGGNTIYF. The CDR3 bases are TGTGCCAGCAGTGTCCAGGGGGGAAACACCATATATTTT. Supplemented by reference TRBV2 and TRBJ1-3, the full variable domain reads EPEVTQTPSHQVTQMGQEVILRCVPISNHLYFYWYRQILGQKVEFLVSFYNNEISEKSEIFDDQFSVERPDGSNFTLKIRSTKLEDSAMYFCASSVQGGNTIYFGEGSWLTVV.

This chain uses TRBV30 with TRBJ1-1, with D tentatively TRBD1 (5 bases). The CDR3 consists of 12 residues. The V gene's germline CDR1 is GTSNPN and CDR2 SVGIG (reference sequence). V lost 3 bases to trimming and J lost 3 bases, with 8 bases between them. CDR3 nucleotide sequence: TGTGCCTGGAGCCGGGGGTACACTGAAGCTTTCTTT. This translates into CAWSRGYTEAFF.

This sequence joins TRBV9 and TRBJ1-3, with 7 bases fitting TRBD1. This CDR3 has 16 residues. Germline V gene data show CDR1 as SGDLS and CDR2 as YYNGEE. V lost 3 bases to trimming and J lost 3 bases; unmatched junction nucleotides: 9. This CDR3 is CASSAAFGTVGNTIYF. The CDR3 DNA follows: TGTGCCAGCAGCGCAGCATTCGGGACAGTTGGAAACACCATATATTTT.

This sequence joins TRBV27 and TRBJ2-3; TRBD2 matches 12 bases. The CDR3 has 18 residues. V lost 0 bases and J lost 1; bases outside the gene matches: 5. Germline CDR1 is MNHEY and CDR2 is SMNVEV (reference sequence). This chain's CDR3 is CASSLSIRLAGGTDTQYF. CDR3 DNA sequence: TGTGCCAGCAGTTTATCAATCCGACTAGCGGGGGGCACAGATACGCAGTATTTT.

This rearrangement joins TRBV5-8 to TRBJ2-3; TRBD2 matches at 10 bases. The V gene's germline CDR1 is SGHTS and CDR2 YDEGEE. The CDR3 length is 18 residues. With 4 bases clipped from V and 2 bases from J, the junction kept 13 bases outside the gene matches. CDR3 sequence (DNA): TGTGCCAGCAGCCCCCTAGCGGGGGCCTATACCCTCACAGATACGCAGTATTTT. Translated: CASSPLAGAYTLTDTQYF. Looking up the rest from reference TRBV5-8 and TRBJ2-3 gives the full variable domain: EAGVTQSPTHLIKTRGQQATLRCSPISGHTSVYWYQQALGLGLQFLLWYDEGEERNRGNFPPRFSGRQFPNYSSELNVNALELEDSALYLCASSPLAGAYTLTDTQYFGPGTRLTVL.

J is TRBJ2-7 and V is TRBV21-1; the table's D gene call, TRBD1, was not cross checked with the DNA. TRBV21-1 is annotated as a pseudogene. This CDR3 has 17 residues. The CDR3 loop reads CASSKVRRRQGVHEQYF. The CDR3 DNA is TGTGCCAGCAGCAAAGTAAGGAGGAGACAGGGTGTCCACGAGCAGTACTTC.

With regard to this clone: At one end, the junction sequence differs from germline, possibly due to a read error. The chain carries TRBV4-2 and TRBJ2-1, with D tentatively TRBD2 (7 bases). The length of the CDR3 is 15 residues. The germline CDR1 and CDR2 sequences are LGHNA and YNFKEQ. The CDR3 region is CASSQVGGAYNGQFF. CDR3 bases: TGTGCCAGCAGCCAAGTGGGGGGGGCCTACAATGGGCAGTTCTTC.

As to this clone: The sample contains more than one DNA sequence encoding this CDR3. V gene TRBV19 combines with J gene TRBJ1-1, with unresolved D. The V and J ends lost 3 bases and 4 bases respectively, with 6 bases between them. CDR1 LNHDA and CDR2 SQIVND come from the germline V gene (reference sequence). This CDR3 has 12 residues. DNA of the CDR3: TGTGCCAGTAGTATCGGTGCCACTGAAGCTTTCTTT. Translating it yields CASSIGATEAFF. Drawing the rest from reference TRBV19 and TRBJ1-1, the complete variable domain is DGGITQSPKYLFRKEGQNVTLSCEQNLNHDAMYWYRQDPGQGLRLIYYSQIVNDFQKGDIAEGYSVSREKKESFPLTVTSAQKNPTAFYLCASSIGATEAFFGQGTRLTVV.

The J gene is TRBJ1-4, the V gene TRBV6-5, with D tentatively TRBD1 (6 bases). V lost 8 bases and J lost 2, with 12 bases in between. Per germline, CDR1 MNHEY and CDR2 SVGAGI. This CDR3 has 14 amino acids. The CDR3 bases are TGTGCCAGCGGGAAAACAGGGACTAATGAAAAACTGTTTTTT. Translating gives CASGKTGTNEKLFF.

The V call is TRBV5-1, the J call TRBJ1-4; 10 nucleotides match TRBD1. The length of the CDR3 is 15 residues. Trimming removed 9 bases from V and 8 bases from J; junction bases left unmatched: 13. Germline V lookup: CDR1 SGHRS, CDR2 YFSETQ. Written as DNA, the CDR3 is TGCGCCACCTCGCGTAATGGACAGGGGGAGGAAAAACTGTTTTTT. Amino acid sequence: CATSRNGQGEEKLFF.

This sequence joins TRBV4-1 and TRBJ1-5; weak D call: TRBD1 (5 bases). Trimming stripped 4 bases from V and 5 bases from J, with 12 bases between. The CDR3 contains 14 residues. From germline, CDR1 is MGHRA and CDR2 YSYEKL. As DNA, the CDR3 is TGCGCCAGCAGCCCCTTGGGAGGGGATCAGCCCCAGCATTTT. Protein: CASSPLGGDQPQHF.

The chain has TRBV7-9 and TRBJ2-4; possible D gene TRBD1, 5 bases. Germline V CDR1 and CDR2: SEHNR, FQNEAQ (reference sequence). CDR3 length: 18 amino acids. Trimming removed 1 base at V and 1 base at J, with 17 bases between. The CDR3 here is CASSLEVGRWGAKNIQYF. For the CDR3, the DNA is TGTGCCAGCAGCTTAGAGGTGGGGCGCTGGGGTGCCAAAAACATTCAGTACTTC.

Concerning this clone itself: Other nucleotide sequences in the sample specify the same CDR3. The V call is TRBV6-6, the J call TRBJ2-5; D is ambiguous. The better agreement between TRBJ2-7 and the DNA end casts doubt on the J call. The CDR3 loop spans 14 amino acids. Germline-derived CDR1 and CDR2 are MNHNY and SVGAGI (reference sequence). The CDR3 protein is CASSYSRSSYEQYF. As DNA, the CDR3 is TGTGCCAGCAGTTACTCGAGGAGTTCCTACGAGCAGTACTTC.

In this sample, this clone turned up once. This chain connects TRBV28 to TRBJ2-7; 9 nucleotides agree with TRBD1. This CDR3 has 14 residues. Unmatched junction bases numbered 8, after V lost 10 bases and J lost 1 base. Per germline, CDR1 MDHEN and CDR2 SYDVKM. The CDR3 DNA reads as TGTGCCACTCTGGGACAGGGAAATTCCTACGAGCAGTACTTC. Amino acid sequence: CATLGQGNSYEQYF.

The V call is TRBV5-8, the J call TRBJ2-5, with D perhaps TRBD2 (5 bases). The better agreement between TRBJ2-7 and the DNA end casts doubt on the J call. CDR1 SGHTS and CDR2 YDEGEE come from the germline V gene. This CDR3 is built from 18 residues. The CDR3 here is CASSSRPRAGIGIGEQYF. CDR3 nucleotides: TGTGCCAGCAGCTCTCGGCCCCGTGCCGGGATAGGGATCGGCGAGCAGTACTTC.

The V gene is TRBV5-1, the J gene TRBJ2-7, with D perhaps matching TRBD1 (5 bases). Germline CDR1 is SGHRS and CDR2 is YFSETQ. This CDR3 is 14 amino acids long. Trimming stripped 1 base from V and 2 bases from J, with 10 bases between. The CDR3 nucleotides are TGCGCCAGCAGCTTGTTTGGGGCAGCCTACGAGCAGTACTTC. Residues: CASSLFGAAYEQYF.

The chain has TRBV6-5 and TRBJ2-6, with TRBD1 matching 8 bases. V trimming: 6 bases; J trimming: 2 bases; junction bases outside the gene matches: 3. The CDR3 extends over 15 amino acids. Germline V gene sequence: CDR1 MNHEY, CDR2 SVGAGI. The CDR3 nucleotides read TGTGCCAGCAGCCCGACAGGGGCTGGGGCCAACGTCCTGACTTTC. Translated, it gives CASSPTGAGANVLTF.

CDR3 sequence: CASSPAPAENGIGEQFF. CDR3 sequence (DNA): TGTGCCAGCTCCCCTGCCCCGGCGGAGAATGGAATAGGTGAGCAGTTCTTC. The V gene is TRBV18, the J gene TRBJ2-1, with D unresolved. Germline CDR1 reads KGHSH; CDR2 reads LQKENI. The CDR3 spans 17 residues. V lost 6 bases to trimming and J lost 9 bases, with 27 bases between them.